The 32 T cell receptor beta chains presented below share a single source sample, sequenced in a study of blood T cells in healthy people across ages. Combining a sample-barcoded 5' primer with a J-beta primer mix, a second PCR ran for roughly 7 to 12 cycles. TCRdb fed the 5' RACE reads into MiXCR, producing one record per CDR3 protein. This table holds about 930,000 distinct CDR3 sequences, roughly 29% found once. The data were also submitted as part of a second study, on T cells of mothers and their children.

The sequenced material came from blood. The receptor source for this set is a woman between 35 and 50 years old in good health.

This clonotype was detected many times. This rearrangement joins TRBV6-6 to TRBJ1-2; D uncertain. In germline, CDR1 is MNHNY, CDR2 SVGAGI (reference sequence). CDR3 length: 17 amino acids. Trimming stripped 2 bases from V and 0 bases from J, with 16 bases between. The CDR3 nucleotides read TGTGCCAGCAGTTACGATGGCGACCAACCCTCTAACTATGGCTACACCTTC. The encoded protein is CASSYDGDQPSNYGYTF.

On this clonotype: Just one base apart from a much larger clone, this may be a read error. The chain recombines TRBV21-1 with TRBJ1-5; the table's D call, TRBD1, was not checked against the DNA. TRBV21-1 is marked as a pseudogene. There are 13 residues in the CDR3. The CDR3 coding sequence is TGTGCCGGCAGCAACAGGGGCAATCAGCCCCAGCATTTT. Protein sequence: CAGSNRGNQPQHF.

This rearrangement joins TRBV29-1 to TRBJ2-5; TRBD2 is a possible D gene (5 bases). Germline CDR1 is SQVTM and CDR2 is ANQGSEA. Trimming shortened V by 7 bases and J by 1 base, and 13 bases separated the two germline ends. The CDR3 loop spans 13 amino acids. As DNA, the CDR3 is TGCAGCGCCGAGGGCGTAGGCCAAGAGACCCAGTACTTC. It codes for CSAEGVGQETQYF.

The rearrangement uses TRBV4-3 and TRBJ2-3, with D unclear. In germline, CDR1 is LGHNA, CDR2 YSLEER. The length of the CDR3 is 12 residues. V was shortened by 1 base and J by 10 bases, with 9 bases between the two germline ends. Here the CDR3 DNA reads TGCGCCAGCAGCCAAGGGCGCGGCTCGCAGTATTTT. As protein: CASSQGRGSQYF.

This clonotype was counted a few times. V is TRBV13 and J is TRBJ2-1; no definite D call. The CDR3 length is 15 residues. The V end was cut by 5 bases, the J end by 9 bases, with 20 bases between. Germline values: CDR1 PRHDT, CDR2 FYEKMQ (reference sequence). The chain's CDR3 is CASSPPEARNGEQFF. The CDR3 nucleotides are TGTGCCAGCAGCCCCCCAGAGGCCAGGAATGGTGAGCAGTTCTTC.

This clonotype was detected only once. The rearrangement links TRBV7-2 to TRBJ2-3; 8 positions agree with TRBD2. The CDR3 runs 15 residues. Germline V CDR1 and CDR2: SGHTA, FQGNSA. The ends lost 1 base at V and 6 bases at J; junction bases unmatched: 6. The CDR3 loop is CASSLGVAGRDTQYF. The CDR3 coding sequence is TGTGCCAGCAGCTTAGGAGTAGCGGGGAGGGATACGCAGTATTTT.

This clonotype came up a few times. CDR3 sequence (DNA): TGTGCCAGCAGTTTAGTTCAGGCAGGGTTCAATCAGCCCCAGCATTTT. The encoded protein is CASSLVQAGFNQPQHF. The chain is built from TRBV12-3 or TRBV12-4 and TRBJ1-5; a weak D match, TRBD1 (5 bases). V was clipped by 1 base and J by 3 bases, with 13 bases between them. This CDR3 region has 16 residues.

V gene TRBV2 combines with J gene TRBJ1-1; possible D gene TRBD1, 5 bases. This CDR3 has 14 residues. The germline CDR1 and CDR2 sequences are SNHLY and FYNNEI. V lost 3 bases, J lost 0 bases, and 8 bases lay in between. CDR3 coding DNA: TGTGCCAGCAGTGACCAGGGTTTGAACACTGAAGCTTTCTTT. This translates into CASSDQGLNTEAFF.

This clonotype was seen repeatedly, ten times or more. This sequence joins TRBV25-1 and TRBJ2-1; 11 nucleotides match TRBD1. Germline V gene data show CDR1 as MGHDK and CDR2 as SYGVNS. This CDR3 has 15 amino acids. V lost 4 bases to trimming and J lost 9 bases; unmatched junction nucleotides: 8. The CDR3 DNA is TGTGCCAGCAGTGCCCGGGACAGGGGGTCAGGTGAGCAGTTCTTC. As protein: CASSARDRGSGEQFF.

A few counts support this clonotype. The gene calls are TRBV2 and TRBJ1-1, with D possibly being TRBD1 (6 bases). Trimming pared 7 bases from V and 5 bases from J, leaving 17 bases between. The CDR3 sequence is 14 residues long. The germline V gene has CDR1 SNHLY and CDR2 FYNNEI. The CDR3 region is CASTGTSLRTEAFF. CDR3 coding DNA: TGTGCCAGCACCGGGACATCTTTGAGGACTGAAGCTTTCTTT.

This clonotype has a count of ten or more. The gene calls are TRBV7-2 and TRBJ2-5, with TRBD2 as a possible D gene (5 bases). Germline CDR1 reads SGHTA; CDR2 reads FQGNSA. The CDR3 is made up of 14 amino acids. V was clipped by 2 bases and J by 4 bases, with 11 bases between them. Here the CDR3 DNA reads TGTGCCAGCAGCTTAAGGAGAGCGGCAGAGACCCAGTACTTC. Amino acid sequence: CASSLRRAAETQYF.

This chain links TRBV2 with TRBJ2-3; TRBD2 might be the D (5 bases). V gave up 7 bases and J gave up 2 bases, with 7 bases separating them. Per germline, CDR1 SNHLY and CDR2 FYNNEI. This CDR3 comprises 12 residues. This CDR3 reads CASMRDTDTQYF. The CDR3 DNA reads TGTGCCAGCATGAGGGACACAGATACGCAGTATTTT.

With regard to this clonotype: It may be a read error: a sequence one base away is much more abundant. The rearrangement uses TRBV28 and TRBJ2-3; D perhaps matches TRBD2 (6 bases). The CDR3 runs to 14 residues. Deletions cut 6 bases from V and 2 bases from J, with 12 bases between. Germline CDR1 is MDHEN and CDR2 is SYDVKM. CDR3 DNA sequence: TGTGCCAGCAGGGTACCGGGACTCACAGATACGCAGTATTTT. Its protein is CASRVPGLTDTQYF.

A few counts support this clonotype. The CDR3 DNA sequence: TGTGCCAGCAGCCCTGCTAACTCCCTAACTAGCGTACTATACAATGAGCAGTTCTTC. It codes for CASSPANSLTSVLYNEQFF. The V call is TRBV9, the J call TRBJ2-1; TRBD2 aligns across 7 bases. V was pared by 4 bases and J by 4 bases, with 20 bases of the junction left unmatched. The CDR3 contains 19 residues. CDR1 is SGDLS and CDR2 is YYNGEE in the germline V gene.

The table lists this clonotype with many counts. V is TRBV20-1 and J is TRBJ1-2; D unclear. V was trimmed by 5 bases and J by 1 base, leaving 8 bases between them. The CDR3 sequence is 12 residues long. Germline V CDR1 and CDR2: DFQATT, SNEGSKA (reference sequence). The CDR3 DNA reads as TGCAGTGCTTGGGGATTTAACTATGGCTACACCTTC. Amino acids: CSAWGFNYGYTF.

Points on this clonotype: Just one base apart from a much larger clone, this may be a read error. The chain recombines TRBV9 with TRBJ2-3; TRBD2 matches at 10 bases. V lost 3 bases and J lost 2; bases outside the gene matches: 6. The CDR3 totals 16 residues. In germline, CDR1 is SGDLS, CDR2 YYNGEE. The CDR3 reads CASSEASGGYTDTQYF. For the CDR3, the DNA is TGTGCCAGCAGCGAAGCTAGCGGGGGTTACACAGATACGCAGTATTTT. The full variable domain, rest sourced from reference TRBV9 and TRBJ2-3, is DSGVTQTPKHLITATGQRVTLRCSPRSGDLSVYWYQQSLDQGLQFLIQYYNGEERAKGNILERFSAQQFPDLHSELNLSSLELGDSALYFCASSEASGGYTDTQYFGPGTRLTVL.

This clonotype appeared many times. The chain has TRBV7-9 and TRBJ2-1, with TRBD2 identical over 7 bases. J gave up 5 bases and V 6 bases, and 16 bases lay outside the gene matches. This CDR3 region has 17 residues. Germline CDR1 reads SEHNR; CDR2 reads FQNEAQ (reference sequence). CDR3 DNA: TGTGCCAGCAGAGGATGGACTAGTAGTACTGCTCACAATGAGCAGTTCTTC. It yields the protein CASRGWTSSTAHNEQFF.

In its sample, this clonotype was seen many times. The chain couples TRBV7-6 to TRBJ2-2; TRBD1 might be the D (6 bases). The CDR3 consists of 14 residues. The germline V gene encodes CDR1 SGHVS and CDR2 FNYEAQ. Trimming pared 5 bases from V and 3 bases from J, leaving 10 bases between. The CDR3 coding sequence is TGTGCCAGCAGCCTGACAGGTGACACCGGGGAGCTGTTTTTT. This translates into CASSLTGDTGELFF.

V is TRBV20-1 and J is TRBJ1-5, with 7 positions matching TRBD1. Germline V gene lookup returns CDR1 DFQATT and CDR2 SNEGSKA (reference sequence). The CDR3 is 13 amino acids. Germline trimming cut 3 bases from V and 4 bases from J; bases unmatched to any gene: 3. The CDR3 sequence is CSASRGLNQPQHF. In DNA, the CDR3 is TGCAGTGCTAGCAGGGGGTTAAATCAGCCCCAGCATTTT.

This clonotype was seen many times. The chain has TRBV2 and TRBJ1-5; no firm D call. Germline lookup yields CDR1 SNHLY and CDR2 FYNNEI. V shed 5 bases and J shed 0 bases, with 8 bases lying between them. The CDR3 totals 14 residues. CDR3 sequence (DNA): TGTGCCAGCAGTCGACTGAATAGCAATCAGCCCCAGCATTTT. Translation gives CASSRLNSNQPQHF. Based on the CDR3 plus reference TRBV2 and TRBJ1-5, the full variable domain is EPEVTQTPSHQVTQMGQEVILRCVPISNHLYFYWYRQILGQKVEFLVSFYNNEISEKSEIFDDQFSVERPDGSNFTLKIRSTKLEDSAMYFCASSRLNSNQPQHFGDGTRLSIL.

This clonotype was counted between two and nine times. The V and J genes are TRBV7-2 and TRBJ2-1; D possibly corresponds to TRBD1 (5 bases). Per germline, CDR1 SGHTA and CDR2 FQGNSA. This CDR3 has 13 residues. Trimming pared 5 bases from V and 3 bases from J, leaving 8 bases between. This CDR3 is CASSETVYNEQFF. The CDR3 nucleotides are TGTGCCAGCAGCGAGACAGTCTACAATGAGCAGTTCTTC.

The genes are TRBV15 and TRBJ1-4; possible D gene TRBD1, 5 bases. The V end was cut by 5 bases, the J end by 2 bases, with 15 bases between. Germline-derived CDR1 and CDR2 are LNHNV and YYDKDF (reference sequence). The CDR3 spans 16 residues. The CDR3 bases are TGTGCCACCAGCGGGGACCCCCACGGGACTAATGAAAAACTGTTTTTT. It specifies CATSGDPHGTNEKLFF.

The rearrangement uses TRBV6-6 and TRBJ2-7; possible D gene TRBD1, 6 bases. Trimming left V 2 bases short and J 2 bases short, with 7 bases between. This CDR3 contains 13 residues. CDR1 is MNHNY and CDR2 is SVGAGI in the germline V gene (reference sequence). As DNA, the CDR3 is TGTGCCAGCAGTTACGACAGGACCTACGAGCAGTACGTC. Translation gives CASSYDRTYEQYV.

This clonotype was counted many times. The J gene is TRBJ2-1, the V gene TRBV5-1; TRBD1 matches at 7 bases. Per the germline V gene, CDR1 is SGHRS and CDR2 is YFSETQ. The CDR3 consists of 14 residues. With 4 bases clipped from V and 4 bases from J, the junction kept 5 bases outside the gene matches. The CDR3 sequence is CASSPGQVYNEQFF. CDR3 in DNA: TGCGCCAGCAGCCCCGGACAGGTGTACAATGAGCAGTTCTTC. The full variable domain, rest sourced from reference TRBV5-1 and TRBJ2-1, is KAGVTQTPRYLIKTRGQQVTLSCSPISGHRSVSWYQQTPGQGLQFLFEYFSETQRNKGNFPGRFSGRQFSNSRSEMNVSTLELGDSALYLCASSPGQVYNEQFFGPGTRLTVL.

Note on this clonotype: At one end, the junction sequence differs from germline, possibly due to a read error. The rearrangement joins TRBV28 to TRBJ2-5, with D unclear. The CDR3 is 11 amino acids. Germline V gene sequence: CDR1 MDHEN, CDR2 SYDVKM. The CDR3 spells CGSSLVGTQYF. The DNA of the CDR3 is TGTGGCAGCAGTTTGGTAGGGACCCAGTACTTC.

This clonotype was counted a few times. V usage is TRBV6-4 and J usage is TRBJ2-3; tentative D call: TRBD1 (6 bases). Trimming removed 0 bases from V and 4 bases from J, with 11 bases in between. This CDR3 is 15 amino acids long. Per the germline V gene, CDR1 is MRHNA and CDR2 is SNTAGT. CDR3 sequence: CASSDSGRGPDTQYF. The CDR3 coding sequence is TGTGCCAGCAGTGACTCTGGCAGGGGCCCAGATACGCAGTATTTT.

This clonotype was seen a handful of times. The chain couples TRBV5-1 to TRBJ1-2, with D unresolved. The CDR3 contains 12 residues. Looked up from germline, CDR1 is SGHRS and CDR2 is YFSETQ. Trimming took 4 bases from V and 5 from J, leaving 9 bases between them. The CDR3 region has the DNA TGCGCCAGCAGCCCCTCCGAATATGGCTACACCTTC. It specifies CASSPSEYGYTF.

There are many counts of this clonotype. The chain is built from TRBV28 and TRBJ2-1, with TRBD1 matching 10 bases. The CDR3 sequence is 15 residues long. The germline V gene encodes CDR1 MDHEN and CDR2 SYDVKM. Trimming removed 4 bases from V and 3 bases from J; junction bases left unmatched: 3. The CDR3: CASSSGTGVYNEQFF. CDR3 nucleotides: TGTGCCAGCAGTTCCGGGACAGGGGTCTACAATGAGCAGTTCTTC.

This clonotype was counted at least ten times. The rearrangement joins TRBV28 to TRBJ2-7, with 11 bases that match TRBD2. Trimming took 7 bases from V and 0 from J; bases not matched to a gene: 8. Germline CDR1 is MDHEN and CDR2 is SYDVKM. The CDR3 has 16 amino acids. CDR3: CASTIRGTSGSYEQYF. Written as DNA, the CDR3 is TGTGCCAGCACCATAAGGGGGACTAGCGGCTCCTACGAGCAGTACTTC.

This chain uses TRBV7-2 with TRBJ1-4; D is perhaps TRBD1 (5 bases). Trimming removed 7 bases at V and 4 bases at J, with 10 bases between. The CDR3 totals 13 residues. Germline CDR1 is SGHTA and CDR2 is FQGNSA. For the CDR3, the DNA is TGTGCCAGCACGGGACGGAGTAATGAAAAACTGTTTTTT. The encoded protein is CASTGRSNEKLFF.

Note on this clonotype: A much larger clone sits a single nucleotide away, making a read error possible. The chain recombines TRBV28 with TRBJ2-5; D ambiguous. The CDR3 loop spans 14 amino acids. The germline V gene encodes CDR1 MDHEN and CDR2 SYDVKM. V lost 5 bases and J 5 bases, leaving 15 bases between the germline ends. CDR3: CASSPRRGRETQYF. The CDR3 coding sequence is TGTGCCAGCAGTCCACGACGCGGCAGGGAGACCCAGTACTTC. Supplemented by reference TRBV28 and TRBJ2-5, the full variable domain reads DVKVTQSSRYLVKRTGEKVFLECVQDMDHENMFWYRQDPGLGLRLIYFSYDVKMKEKGDIPEGYSVSREKKERFSLILESASTNQTSMYLCASSPRRGRETQYFGPGTRLLVL.

This chain uses TRBV15 with TRBJ2-5, with D possibly being TRBD2 (6 bases). Germline-derived CDR1 and CDR2 are LNHNV and YYDKDF (reference sequence). The V end lost 5 bases, the J end lost 5 bases, and 15 bases lay between the germline ends. The CDR3 has 14 amino acids. This chain's CDR3 is CATSGGAGYETQYF. CDR3 coding DNA: TGTGCCACCAGCGGCGGGGCGGGGTATGAGACCCAGTACTTC.